The clone carrying this TCR beta chain was counted only a few times. The entry originates in a study of response to subunit inactivated influenza vaccine. A single record per CDR3 protein comes from TCRdb applying MiXCR to the RT-PCR reads. Seen here are roughly 190,000 distinct CDR3 sequences, more than 10% observed once, and the top ten hold approximately 32%. The sample also formed part of further work on T cells expressing NK-cell markers. In that study: Synthesis of TCR beta cDNA relied on 5'RACE template switching carrying UMIs.

Sample: CD8+ T cells sorted from PBMCs, taken about 11 days after vaccination. The source is a man between 50 and 59 years old who received an inactivated influenza vaccine.

The chain's CDR3 is CASSLVPSGSTDTQYF. CDR3 nucleotides: TGTGCCAGCAGCTTAGTTCCTAGCGGGAGCACAGATACGCAGTATTTT. J is TRBJ2-3 and V is TRBV7-2; 8 bases align to TRBD2. Per the germline V gene, CDR1 is SGHTA and CDR2 is FQGNSA. There are 16 residues in the CDR3. V trimming: 1 base; J trimming: 0 bases; junction bases outside the gene matches: 3. Looking up the rest from reference TRBV7-2 and TRBJ2-3 gives the full variable domain: GAGVSQSPSNKVTEKGKDVELRCDPISGHTALYWYRQSLGQGLEFLIYFQGNSAPDKSGLPSDRFSAERTGGSVSTLTIQRTQQEDSAVYLCASSLVPSGSTDTQYFGPGTRLTVL.